The 11 T cell receptor beta chains below come from one sample, sequenced in a study of OX40 agonist ivuxolimab in advanced cancers. Data came from immunoSEQ multiplex PCR; TCRdb stores just in-frame clones and leaves some out. The profile shows some 100,000 clones, 90% of them singletons. The sequencing here drew on CD4+ or CD8+ T cells sorted from blood, taken in a trial of the OX40 agonist ivuxolimab. These receptor sequences come from an adult with an advanced solid tumor such as melanoma, head and neck, liver or kidney cancer.

The chain joins TRBV4-2 to TRBJ2-7; perhaps TRBD2 as D (5 bases). V was pared by 1 base and J by 2 bases, with 9 bases between. The length of the CDR3 is 14 residues. The V gene's germline CDR1 is LGHNA and CDR2 YNFKEQ. CDR3: CASSQVGRAYEQYF. DNA of the CDR3: TGTGCCAGCAGCCAAGTAGGGAGAGCCTACGAGCAGTACTTC.

The rearrangement uses TRBV28 and TRBJ1-2; no clear D gene. The V end lost 5 bases, the J end lost 5 bases, and 15 bases lay between the germline ends. Per germline, CDR1 MDHEN and CDR2 SYDVKM. The CDR3 runs 14 residues. The CDR3 loop is CASSTTAFGYGYTF. The CDR3 region has the DNA TGTGCCAGCAGTACGACCGCTTTCGGGTATGGCTACACCTTC.

This clone came up once. V usage is TRBV11-3 and J usage is TRBJ2-1; 12 bases line up with TRBD2. The CDR3 has 16 residues. CDR1 and CDR2 from the germline V gene are SGHNT and YENEEA. V trimming: 5 bases; J trimming: 6 bases; junction bases outside the gene matches: 8. This CDR3 is CASSQRTSGKGNEQFF. In DNA form, the CDR3 reads TGTGCCAGCAGCCAACGGACTAGCGGGAAAGGCAATGAGCAGTTCTTC.

The chain carries TRBV6-5 and TRBJ1-2, with 9 bases matching TRBD1. After removal of 2 bases from V and 4 bases from J, the junction contained 2 bases not matched to a gene. CDR3 size: 14 residues. In germline, CDR1 is MNHEY, CDR2 SVGAGI. CDR3 sequence reads: CASSYRTGAYGYTF. The CDR3 nucleotides read TGTGCCAGCAGTTACAGGACAGGGGCCTATGGCTACACCTTC.

This clone was seen only once. The genes are TRBV4-3 and TRBJ2-7, with 10 bases aligning to TRBD2. There are 15 residues in the CDR3. Trimming at V came to 1 base and at J to 4 bases, leaving 4 bases not matched to a gene. CDR1 is LGHNA, CDR2 YSLEER, per germline. The CDR3 sequence: CASSQGAGGPYEQYF. CDR3 DNA: TGCGCCAGCAGCCAAGGAGCGGGAGGGCCTTACGAGCAGTACTTC.

The V call is TRBV5-1, the J call TRBJ2-7, with D possibly being TRBD1 (5 bases). Trimming removed 4 bases from V and 2 bases from J, with 25 bases in between. The CDR3 is made up of 18 amino acids. Germline V gene data show CDR1 as SGHRS and CDR2 as YFSETQ. CDR3 bases: TGCGCCAGCAGCCTGGGGCCAAACTATGGGATAAACGCCTACGAGCAGTACTTC. Translating it yields CASSLGPNYGINAYEQYF.

The chain links TRBV7-2 to TRBJ2-3; weak D call: TRBD2 (6 bases). From germline, CDR1 is SGHTA and CDR2 FQGNSA. The CDR3 is made up of 14 amino acids. V shed 5 bases and J shed 0 bases, with 9 bases lying between them. CDR3 residues: CASSPSGSTDTQYF. The CDR3 bases are TGTGCCAGCAGCCCCAGCGGGAGCACAGATACGCAGTATTTT.

This clone occurred once. The chain joins TRBV5-4 to TRBJ2-1; 11 bases fit TRBD2. Germline V gene data show CDR1 as SGHNT and CDR2 as YYREEE (reference sequence). The CDR3 consists of 16 residues. Germline trimming cut 1 base from V and 7 bases from J; bases unmatched to any gene: 7. The CDR3 sequence: CASSLMVAGGRNEQFF. For the CDR3, the DNA is TGTGCCAGCAGCTTGATGGTAGCGGGAGGGCGTAATGAGCAGTTCTTC.

This chain joins TRBV7-2 and TRBJ1-5; D is uncertain. This CDR3 has 15 residues. Per germline, CDR1 SGHTA and CDR2 FQGNSA. The V gene lost 2 bases and the J gene lost 0 bases, with 8 bases spanning the gap. Here the CDR3 reads CASSLHGDSNQPQHF. The CDR3 DNA reads TGTGCCAGCAGCTTACATGGGGATAGCAATCAGCCCCAGCATTTT.

The chain is built from TRBV7-3 and TRBJ2-3; 9 bases are shared with TRBD2. The CDR3 is 17 amino acids. Germline trimming cut 1 base from V and 2 bases from J; bases unmatched to any gene: 7. Germline V gene lookup returns CDR1 SGHTA and CDR2 FQGTGA. Here the CDR3 DNA reads TGTGCCAGCAGCTTAAACCCGACTAGCGGCAACACAGATACGCAGTATTTT. Amino acids: CASSLNPTSGNTDTQYF.

This chain connects TRBV18 to TRBJ2-2; D is perhaps TRBD1 (6 bases). Trimming removed 6 bases from V and 1 base from J, with 9 bases in between. Germline V lookup: CDR1 KGHSH, CDR2 LQKENI. This CDR3 is 14 amino acids long. The CDR3 DNA reads as TGTGCCAGCTCCCGAGGGGGGAACACCGGGGAGCTGTTTTTT. Protein sequence: CASSRGGNTGELFF.